This T cell receptor (beta chain) came from a study of T cell responses to AZD1222 COVID-19 vaccine (dated by TCRdb to the early 2020s). With respect to the entire study: TCR sequencing was performed for 230 to 250 trial participants, of whom approximately 200 were given two doses of AZD1222 and approximately 25 were given two doses of MenACWY control vaccine. Trial participants were enrolled by age into subgroups of 18-55, 56-69 and 70-plus years, and about 150, 27 and 61 TCR-sequenced participants, respectively, were included in these subgroups. Beyond this particular receptor, the publication reports: Spike-specific TCR breadth and depth rose significantly after two AZD1222 doses compared with day 0 and with MenACWY recipients. Reportedly, almost half of the unique spike-specific TCRs recognized epitopes lying outside the regions that are mutated in the B.1.351 and B.1.1.7 variants. Because no samples from the day 14 peak response were available, repertoires could be characterized only after the peak T cell response. Only five or six AZD1222 recipients were SARS-CoV-2 seropositive at baseline, limiting conclusions about previously exposed vaccinees. The 56-69-year group was small, and its depth increase did not reach significance, likely because of low power. The vaccine-associated CD4 TCRs covered the entire spike protein, and the dominant responses fell in regions 160-218 and 743-854. Participants were mostly white British, with more females than males. The authors suggested clonal diversity may have been underestimated.

Details on this clone: Its antigen specificity is not known. Per-nucleotide qualities are absent, and no much larger clonotype sits a single base away.

The CDR3 regions of human TCRbeta chains were analyzed by immunosequencing. As for the original processing: Repertoire TCRs were matched against a reference library of SARS-CoV-2-specific TCRs generated with the MIRA antigen-specificity platform. Breadth was defined as the fraction of unique TCRs that were SARS-CoV-2-associated, and depth was defined as the fraction of total T cells that were SARS-CoV-2-associated. Using the MIRA data, every spike-specific TCR was mapped to the spike region that the TCR reacted to and assigned to either a CD4 or a CD8 class. Log10-transformed breadth and depth values were compared by one-way ANOVA with Sidak's multiple comparisons tests. Imported from immuneACCESS, the table was reduced by TCRdb to in-frame sequences with V and J called. These copies leave out some clones; in studies compared against another copy, an unresolved V gene accounts for under half, and the cause of the remainder is not known. V and J calls and clone size are given by that table; D and trimming were obtained from the DNA. Counted in this sample were about 49,000 clones; roughly 80% of them appeared once. The ten most abundant clones make up 20% to 25% of the sample.

Sample time point, as interpreted from the label and publication: baseline before first vaccination. The label giving this sample's treatment or condition can be read as: meningococcal conjugate vaccine given as trial control. Samples from vaccinated people were obtained from the UK trials COV001 and COV002, which included a single-blind randomized controlled phase 2/3 trial of AZD1222 (ChAdOx1 nCoV-19) in healthy adults. For TCRbeta chain sequencing, PBMC samples from trial participants were taken at day 0 and at day 28 after the second dose. The CDR1 and CDR2 encoded by the germline V gene are SGHAT and FQNNGV. Taken from cysteine to phenylalanine, the CDR3 has 13 residues. Kept here is only the CDR3 DNA, which spans 39 bases and is read in frame from base 1. V drops 5 bases and J drops 2 bases, leaving 9 bases in between.

The source material was peripheral blood, sampled on day 0 of MenACWY control vaccination. The chain is encoded by TRBV11-2 joined to TRBJ1-2; the D gene is not confidently resolved. The sequence was collected from an adult in good health. The CDR3 protein: CASSVQENYGYTF. The DNA reads TGTGCCAGCAGCGTCCAGGAGAACTATGGCTACACCTTC.